Described below is a single T cell receptor beta chain sequence and its context. Its antigen remains unidentified. This sample was included in a study of blood T cells in healthy people across ages. About the research overall: Template switching recovered approximately one barcoded beta molecule for every two T cells.

Broader study findings: PBMCs that were unsorted prevented a conclusive naive versus antigen-experienced comparison.

Peripheral blood, roughly 9.3 milliliters per donor, was collected. Primers used in a second PCR of roughly 7 to 12 cycles were a sample-barcoded 5' primer and a J-beta primer mix. Each cDNA molecule, via a template-switch adaptor with 12 random nucleotides, was tagged. TCRdb fed the 5' RACE reads into MiXCR, producing one record per CDR3 protein. The sample holds approximately 730,000 distinct CDR3 sequences; roughly 50% are singletons and the top ten take approximately 40%. Germline assignment: CDR1 MNHEY and CDR2 SVGAGI. V was cut by 4 bases and J by 0 bases, with 11 bases left in between. CDR3 length equals 15 residues.

The sample taken for sequencing was blood. The rearrangement joins TRBV6-5 to TRBJ2-3; tentatively, D is TRBD2 (5 bases). The receptor was isolated from a man at least 80 years old in good health. The CDR3 DNA sequence: TGTGCCAGCAGTTTAAACCGGGGTAGCACAGATACGCAGTATTTT. As protein: CASSLNRGSTDTQYF.